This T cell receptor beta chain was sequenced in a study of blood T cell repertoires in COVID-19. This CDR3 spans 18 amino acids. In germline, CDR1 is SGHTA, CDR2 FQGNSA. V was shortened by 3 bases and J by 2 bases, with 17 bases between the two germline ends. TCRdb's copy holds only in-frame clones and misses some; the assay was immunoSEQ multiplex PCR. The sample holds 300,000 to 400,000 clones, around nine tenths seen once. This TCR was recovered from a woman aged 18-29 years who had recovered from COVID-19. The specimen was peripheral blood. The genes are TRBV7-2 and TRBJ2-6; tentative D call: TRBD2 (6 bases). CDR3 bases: TGTGCCAGCAGCTTTTCCGGGACCCGGGGGACTGGGGCCAACGTCCTGACTTTC. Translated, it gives CASSFSGTRGTGANVLTF. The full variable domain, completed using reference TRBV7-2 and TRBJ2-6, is GAGVSQSPSNKVTEKGKDVELRCDPISGHTALYWYRQSLGQGLEFLIYFQGNSAPDKSGLPSDRFSAERTGGSVSTLTIQRTQQEDSAVYLCASSFSGTRGTGANVLTFGAGSRLTVL.